These 14 T cell receptor beta chains were all obtained from the same sample, sequenced in a study of blood T cell repertoires in COVID-19. The repertoire was sequenced with immunoSEQ multiplex PCR; TCRdb's copy has only in-frame clones and lacks some. The profile shows 90,000 to 130,000 clones, 86% of them singletons. Material: peripheral blood. Receptor source: a man in his forties with acute or convalescent COVID-19.

Of note for this clone: Other nucleotide sequences in the sample specify the same CDR3. The genes are TRBV18 and TRBJ2-5, with TRBD1 matching 8 bases. Trimming cost V 3 bases and J 5 bases; bases outside gene matches: 5. This CDR3 comprises 14 residues. Germline values: CDR1 KGHSH, CDR2 LQKENI. Here the CDR3 DNA reads TGTGCCAGCTCACCTCGCCAGGGGGCGGAGACCCAGTACTTC. Translating gives CASSPRQGAETQYF.

The chain links TRBV5-4 to TRBJ1-1, with 10 positions matching TRBD1. With V trimmed by 4 bases and J by 1 base, 16 bases remained unmatched. The V gene's germline CDR1 is SGHNT and CDR2 YYREEE (reference sequence). The CDR3 sequence is 19 residues long. As DNA, the CDR3 is TGTGCCAGCAGCCACGTGATTCCCGGGACAGGGGCCGGGAACACTGAAGCTTTCTTT. It codes for CASSHVIPGTGAGNTEAFF.

This chain links TRBV6-2 or TRBV6-3 with TRBJ2-7, with D perhaps TRBD2 (6 bases). The CDR3 runs to 18 residues. The V end lost 0 bases, the J end lost 4 bases, and 22 bases lay between the germline ends. Germline CDR1 and CDR2: MNHEY and SVGEGT. The DNA for the CDR3 is TGTGCCAGCAGTTACTCTTTTCTCAGCGGGCCGGGTGTTTACGAGCAGTACTTC. It yields the protein CASSYSFLSGPGVYEQYF.

The chain couples TRBV24-1 to TRBJ2-7; 8 nucleotides match TRBD1. The CDR3 is 14 residues long. CDR1 and CDR2 from the germline V gene are KGHDR and SFDVKD. The trim removed 4 bases at V and 2 bases at J, leaving 3 bases unmatched. The CDR3 protein is CATSEGQAPYEQYF. The CDR3 DNA sequence: TGTGCCACCAGTGAGGGACAGGCTCCCTACGAGCAGTACTTC.

This chain joins TRBV4-3 and TRBJ2-7, with TRBD1 matching 8 bases. The junction had 5 bases not matched to a gene; V was cut back by 0 bases and J by 4 bases. Germline-derived CDR1 and CDR2 are LGHNA and YSLEER. The CDR3 is 15 residues long. CDR3 DNA sequence: TGCGCCAGCAGCCAAGATCAGGGGGCCGGGTACGAGCAGTACTTC. As protein: CASSQDQGAGYEQYF.

The rearrangement joins TRBV9 to TRBJ2-2; D not certain. Trimming shortened V by 2 bases and J by 1 base, and 12 bases separated the two germline ends. The CDR3 is 16 residues long. CDR1 is SGDLS, CDR2 YYNGEE, per germline. DNA for the CDR3: TGTGCCAGCAGCGTTAGACAAAATAGGAACACCGGGGAGCTGTTTTTT. Protein sequence: CASSVRQNRNTGELFF.

The gene calls are TRBV30 and TRBJ2-1; 8 nucleotides agree with TRBD2. Germline assignment: CDR1 GTSNPN and CDR2 SVGIG (reference sequence). V gave up 0 bases and J gave up 6 bases; unmatched junction bases: 4. The CDR3 consists of 14 residues. As DNA, the CDR3 is TGTGCCTGGAGTGTAGCGGGAGTTGTCAATGAGCAGTTCTTC. It specifies CAWSVAGVVNEQFF.

The chain is built from TRBV11-2 and TRBJ1-4, with D possibly being TRBD1 (6 bases). The germline gives CDR1 SGHAT, CDR2 FQNNGV. This CDR3 is built from 14 residues. V lost 3 bases and J 8 bases, leaving 13 bases between the germline ends. The CDR3 DNA reads as TGTGCCAGCAGCTTGGTAGGGGGGGGCGAAAAACTGTTTTTT. As protein: CASSLVGGGEKLFF.

The genes are TRBV27 and TRBJ1-4; tentatively, D is TRBD1 (6 bases). Trimming stripped 3 bases from V and 7 bases from J, with 12 bases between. The CDR3 totals 14 residues. The germline V gene encodes CDR1 MNHEY and CDR2 SMNVEV (reference sequence). The CDR3 bases are TGTGCCAGCAGTTTCGGGACAAGGGGTGAAAAACTGTTTTTT. This translates into CASSFGTRGEKLFF.

V and J are TRBV30 and TRBJ1-5, with 7 bases lining up with TRBD1. Germline trimming cut 5 bases from V and 2 bases from J; bases unmatched to any gene: 9. This CDR3 is built from 15 residues. The germline V gene encodes CDR1 GTSNPN and CDR2 SVGIG (reference sequence). CDR3 nucleotides: TGTGCCTGGCAGACAGGGAATCAAGGCAATCAGCCCCAGCATTTT. This sequence encodes CAWQTGNQGNQPQHF.

The chain is built from TRBV7-2 and TRBJ2-5, with 9 bases aligning to TRBD2. The CDR3 length is 16 residues. Germline lookup yields CDR1 SGHTA and CDR2 FQGNSA. The trim removed 1 base at V and 2 bases at J, leaving 5 bases unmatched. The CDR3 sequence: CASSLGLAGAQETQYF. CDR3 bases: TGTGCCAGCAGCTTAGGTTTAGCGGGGGCGCAAGAGACCCAGTACTTC.

By proportion, this clone is medium-sized. V is TRBV7-8 and J is TRBJ1-2; 9 nucleotides match TRBD1. J was trimmed by 8 bases and V by 2 bases; bases with no gene match: 6. Germline V gene data show CDR1 as SGHVS and CDR2 as FQNEAQ. This CDR3 comprises 14 residues. DNA for the CDR3: TGTGCCAGCAGCTTACGGGACAGGGCTCGCGGCTACACCTTC. This codes for CASSLRDRARGYTF.

This chain connects TRBV19 to TRBJ2-2; TRBD2 agrees at 7 bases. The CDR3 sequence is 15 residues long. V lost 7 bases and J lost 7; bases outside the gene matches: 12. Germline CDR1 is LNHDA and CDR2 is SQIVND (reference sequence). CDR3 protein: CASIGVGLVGGELFF. CDR3 nucleotides: TGTGCCAGTATAGGAGTCGGACTAGTGGGCGGGGAGCTGTTTTTT. Using reference TRBV19 and TRBJ2-2 for the parts outside the CDR3, the full variable domain is DGGITQSPKYLFRKEGQNVTLSCEQNLNHDAMYWYRQDPGQGLRLIYYSQIVNDFQKGDIAEGYSVSREKKESFPLTVTSAQKNPTAFYLCASIGVGLVGGELFFGEGSRLTVL.

With regard to this clone: One end of the junction does not line up with germline, which may come from a read error. The chain links TRBV7-7 to TRBJ2-1; TRBD2 aligns across 8 bases. CDR3 size: 15 residues. Looked up from germline, CDR1 is SSHAT and CDR2 is FNYEAQ (reference sequence). CDR3 DNA sequence: TGTGCTAGCAGCTTGGACGGGGGGGCATTCAATGAGCAGTTCTTC. Translation gives CASSLDGGAFNEQFF. The variable domain in full, with the rest retrieved from reference TRBV7-7 and TRBJ2-1, is GAGVSQSPRYKVTKRGQDVTLRCDPISSHATLYWYQQALGQGPEFLTYFNYEAQPDKSGLPSDRFSAERPEGSISTLTIQRTEQRDSAMYRCASSLDGGAFNEQFFGPGTRLTVL.